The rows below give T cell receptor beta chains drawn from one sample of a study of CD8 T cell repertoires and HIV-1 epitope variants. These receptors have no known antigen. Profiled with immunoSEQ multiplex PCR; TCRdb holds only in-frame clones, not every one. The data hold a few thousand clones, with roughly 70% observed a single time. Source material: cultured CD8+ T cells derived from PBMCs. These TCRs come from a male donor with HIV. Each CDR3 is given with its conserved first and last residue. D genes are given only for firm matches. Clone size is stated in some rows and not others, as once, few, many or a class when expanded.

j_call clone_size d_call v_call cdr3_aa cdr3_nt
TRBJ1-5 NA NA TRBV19 CASSIKTDNQPQHF TGTGCCAGTAGTATTAAGACAGACAATCAGCCCCAGCATTTT
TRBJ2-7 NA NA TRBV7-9 CASSLPGSYEQYF TGTGCCAGCAGCTTACCGGGGTCCTACGAGCAGTACTTC
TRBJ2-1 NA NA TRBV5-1 CASSPEGRGHNEQFF TGCGCCAGCAGCCCGGAGGGCAGGGGTCACAATGAGCAGTTCTTC
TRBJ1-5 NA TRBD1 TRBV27 CASSPDRVYNQPQHF TGTGCCAGCAGTCCCGACAGGGTGTACAATCAGCCCCAGCATTTT
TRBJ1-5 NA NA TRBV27 CASSFGGSNQPQHF TGTGCCAGCAGTTTCGGGGGATCTAATCAGCCCCAGCATTTT
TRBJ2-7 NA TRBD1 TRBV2 CATQTRQGGSYEQYF TGTGCCACCCAGACCCGACAGGGGGGCTCCTACGAGCAGTACTTC
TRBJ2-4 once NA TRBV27 CASGRGWKNIQYF TGTGCCAGCGGAAGGGGATGGAAAAACATTCAGTACTTC
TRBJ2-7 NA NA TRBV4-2 CASSQNGADEQYF TGTGCCAGCAGCCAAAACGGGGCCGACGAGCAGTACTTC
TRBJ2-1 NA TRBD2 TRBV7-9 CASSLEGGRSYNEQFF TGTGCCAGCAGCTTAGAGGGCGGGAGATCCTACAATGAGCAGTTCTTC
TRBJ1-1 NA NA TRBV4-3 CASSQAEGGIEAFF TGCGCCAGCAGCCAAGCAGAGGGAGGTATTGAAGCTTTCTTT
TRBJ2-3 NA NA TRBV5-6 CASSLGGRDTQYF TGTGCCAGCAGCTTAGGCGGTAGAGATACGCAGTATTTT
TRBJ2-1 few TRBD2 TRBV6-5 CASSYSPSGGAREQFF TGTGCCAGCAGTTACTCTCCTAGCGGGGGGGCCCGTGAGCAGTTCTTC
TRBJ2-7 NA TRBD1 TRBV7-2 CASSSRTGLTYEQYF TGTGCCAGCAGCTCAAGGACAGGTCTTACCTACGAGCAGTACTTC
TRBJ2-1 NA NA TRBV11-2 CASSFRDSYNEQFF TGTGCCAGCAGCTTTAGGGACTCGTACAATGAGCAGTTCTTC
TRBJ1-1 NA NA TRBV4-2 CASSQDKGGDTEAFF TGTGCCAGCAGCCAAGATAAGGGTGGGGACACTGAAGCTTTCTTT
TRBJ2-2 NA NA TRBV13 CASSPHKAGELFF TGTGCCAGCAGCCCTCACAAGGCCGGGGAGCTGTTTTTT
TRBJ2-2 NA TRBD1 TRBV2 CASQETGFTGELFF TGTGCCAGCCAGGAGACAGGGTTTACCGGGGAGCTGTTTTTT
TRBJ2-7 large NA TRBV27 CASSLTSGTFAYEQYF TGTGCCAGCAGCTTAACCTCAGGGACTTTCGCCTACGAGCAGTACTTC
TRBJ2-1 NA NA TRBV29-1 CSASSQQLNEQFF TGCAGCGCAAGCTCGCAGCAATTAAATGAGCAGTTCTTC
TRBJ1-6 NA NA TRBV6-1 CASSESGRLNSPLHF TGTGCCAGCAGTGAAAGCGGGCGTTTGAATTCACCCCTCCACTTT
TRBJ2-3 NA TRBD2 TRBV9 CASSVGWAGGEGTDTQYF TGTGCCAGCAGCGTAGGTTGGGCGGGAGGAGAAGGCACAGATACGCAGTATTTT
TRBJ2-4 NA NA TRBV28 CASSPSQGFKNIQYF TGTGCCAGCAGCCCCTCACAGGGATTCAAAAACATTCAGTACTTC
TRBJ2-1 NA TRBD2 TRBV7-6 CASSPLGGGEQFF TGTGCCAGCAGCCCCCTCGGGGGGGGTGAGCAGTTCTTC
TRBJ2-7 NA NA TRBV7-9 CASSLEYGTYEQYF TGTGCCAGCAGCTTAGAGTACGGCACCTACGAGCAGTACTTC
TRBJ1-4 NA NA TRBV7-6 CASSLDGNSEKLFF TGTGCCAGCAGCTTAGACGGCAATTCCGAAAAACTGTTTTTT
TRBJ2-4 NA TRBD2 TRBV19 CASRVTSGGDVIQYF TGTGCCAGTAGAGTGACTAGCGGGGGGGATGTCATTCAGTACTTC
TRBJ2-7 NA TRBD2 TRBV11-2 CASSLGGVAYEQYF TGTGCCAGCAGCTTGGGGGGGGTCGCCTACGAGCAGTACTTC
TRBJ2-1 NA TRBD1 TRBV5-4 CASSLSDRGDNEQFF TGTGCCAGCAGCCTGTCGGACAGGGGGGACAATGAGCAGTTCTTC
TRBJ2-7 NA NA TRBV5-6 CASSTAGSSYEQYF TGTGCCAGCAGCACGGCCGGAAGCTCCTACGAGCAGTACTTC
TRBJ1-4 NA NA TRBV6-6 CASMSSTNEKLFF TGTGCCAGCATGAGCTCAACTAATGAAAAACTGTTTTTT
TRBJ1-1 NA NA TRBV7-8 CASSLNRVNTEAFF TGTGCCAGCAGCTTAAACAGGGTGAACACTGAAGCTTTCTTT
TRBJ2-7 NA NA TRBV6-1 CASRARQGGAYEQYF TGTGCCAGCAGAGCCCGACAGGGAGGAGCCTACGAGCAGTACTTC
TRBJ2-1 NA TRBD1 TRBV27 CASSPTPQGDEQFF TGTGCCAGCAGTCCCACACCACAGGGGGATGAGCAGTTCTTC
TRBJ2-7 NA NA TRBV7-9 CASSSVRRPDEQYF TGTGCCAGCAGCTCAGTCCGAAGACCGGACGAGCAGTACTTC
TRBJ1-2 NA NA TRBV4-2 CASSQEGGGRDGYTF TGTGCCAGCAGCCAAGAGGGTGGGGGTAGAGATGGCTACACCTTC
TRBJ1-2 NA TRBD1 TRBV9 CASSASGTGLLEGYTF TGTGCCAGCAGCGCGTCCGGGACAGGGCTCCTCGAGGGCTACACCTTC
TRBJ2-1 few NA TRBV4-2 CASSQGRGDEQFF TGTGCCAGCAGCCAAGGCAGGGGCGATGAGCAGTTCTTC
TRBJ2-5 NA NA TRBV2 CASSEFVSFTFGETQYF TGTGCCAGCAGTGAATTTGTTAGCTTTACTTTCGGAGAGACCCAGTACTTC
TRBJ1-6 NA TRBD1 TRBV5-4 CASSLGRGLTPLHF TGTGCCAGCAGCTTGGGGAGGGGGCTAACACCCCTCCACTTT
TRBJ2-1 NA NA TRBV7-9 CASSYSSEWNEQFF TGTGCCAGCAGCTATTCGTCAGAGTGGAATGAGCAGTTCTTC
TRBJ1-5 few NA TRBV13 CASSLDGQPQHF TGTGCCAGCAGCTTAGACGGTCAGCCCCAGCATTTT
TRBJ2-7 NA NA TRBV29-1 CSVEEETRYSYEQYF TGCAGCGTTGAAGAGGAAACACGATATTCCTACGAGCAGTACTTC
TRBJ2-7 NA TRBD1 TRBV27 CASRQGASYEQYF TGTGCCAGCAGACAGGGGGCGTCCTACGAGCAGTACTTC
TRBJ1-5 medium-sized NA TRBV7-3 CASSLNGGLRNQPQHF TGTGCCAGCAGCTTAAATGGAGGGTTGCGCAATCAGCCCCAGCATTTT
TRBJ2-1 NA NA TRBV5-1 CASSSSSYNEQFF TGCGCCAGCAGCTCCAGCTCCTACAATGAGCAGTTCTTC
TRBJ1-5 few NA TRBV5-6 CASSLKMGYSNQPQHF TGTGCCAGCAGCTTGAAAATGGGTTATAGCAATCAGCCCCAGCATTTT
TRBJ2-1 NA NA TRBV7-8 CASSLGTASSYNEQFF TGTGCCAGCAGCTTAGGGACAGCCAGCTCCTACAATGAGCAGTTCTTC
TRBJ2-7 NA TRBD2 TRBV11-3 CASSTGGRKSYEQYF TGTGCCAGCAGCACCGGCGGGAGGAAGTCCTACGAGCAGTACTTC
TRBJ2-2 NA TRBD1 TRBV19 CASILSGTGGPGELFF TGTGCCAGTATCCTATCCGGGACAGGGGGCCCCGGGGAGCTGTTTTTT
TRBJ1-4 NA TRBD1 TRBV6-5 CASSDGGTGGEKLFF TGTGCCAGCAGCGATGGGGGGACAGGCGGGGAAAAACTGTTTTTT
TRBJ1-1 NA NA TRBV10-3 CAISGQLTTEAFF TGTGCCATCAGTGGACAGCTCACGACTGAAGCTTTCTTT
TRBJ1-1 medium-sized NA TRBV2 CASSQGNTEAFF TGTGCCAGCAGCCAGGGGAACACTGAAGCTTTCTTT
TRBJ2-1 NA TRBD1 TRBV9 CASSARTGRSSYNEQFF TGTGCCAGCAGCGCAAGGACAGGCCGAAGCTCCTACAATGAGCAGTTCTTC
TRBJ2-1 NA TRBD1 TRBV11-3 CASSPRQGGRNEQFF TGTGCCAGCAGCCCCCGACAGGGTGGGCGCAATGAGCAGTTCTTC
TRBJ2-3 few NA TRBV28 CASSFPTDQGPLPDTQYF TGTGCCAGCAGTTTTCCTACAGATCAGGGACCCCTCCCAGATACGCAGTATTTT
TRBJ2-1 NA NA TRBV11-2 CASIINSGDSYNEQFF TGTGCCAGCATCATCAACAGCGGAGACTCCTACAATGAGCAGTTCTTC
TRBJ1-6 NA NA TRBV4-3 CASSQDLDPASGASPLHF TGCGCCAGCAGCCAAGATCTGGATCCGGCATCGGGGGCTTCACCCCTCCACTTT
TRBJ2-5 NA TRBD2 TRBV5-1 CASSLGLAGTEQTQYF TGCGCCAGCAGCTTGGGACTAGCGGGAACCGAGCAGACCCAGTACTTC
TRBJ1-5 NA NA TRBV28 CASSFSGVPQHF TGTGCCAGCAGTTTCTCCGGGGTGCCCCAGCATTTT
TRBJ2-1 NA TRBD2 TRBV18 CASSPPSGAGNEQFF TGTGCCAGCTCACCACCGAGCGGGGCCGGGAATGAGCAGTTCTTC